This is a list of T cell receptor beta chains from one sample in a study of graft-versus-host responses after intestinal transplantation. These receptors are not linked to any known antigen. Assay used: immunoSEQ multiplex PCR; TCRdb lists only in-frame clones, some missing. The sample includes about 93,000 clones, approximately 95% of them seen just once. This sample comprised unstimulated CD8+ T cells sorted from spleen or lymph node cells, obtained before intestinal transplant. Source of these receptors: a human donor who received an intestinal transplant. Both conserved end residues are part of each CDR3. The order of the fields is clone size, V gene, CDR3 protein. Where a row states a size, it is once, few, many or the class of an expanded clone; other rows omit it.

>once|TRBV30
CAWSQGVREKLFF
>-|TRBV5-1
CASSLVSGPYNEQFF
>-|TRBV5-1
CASSLSGGAPNEQFF
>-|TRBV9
CASSETGVVSSPLHF
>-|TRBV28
CASSLTGNYGYTF
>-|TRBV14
CASSRKLPGDHGNTIYF
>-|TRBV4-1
CASSHYTGYGYTF
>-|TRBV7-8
CASSLGHLTYEQYF
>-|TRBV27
CASGNQGAYRYEQYF
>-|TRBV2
CASSHQPPGQGVNEQYF
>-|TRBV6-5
CASSYSIQYGYTF
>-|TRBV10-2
CASSVTGQETQYF
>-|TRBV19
CASSAGTGGYEQYF
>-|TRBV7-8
CASNPIRQPLGSYGYTF
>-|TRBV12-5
CASGLFGGWEQYF
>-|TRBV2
CASMDRLNEKLFF
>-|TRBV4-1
CASSQWASGRGYNEQFF
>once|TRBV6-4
CASSDGLAGVNEQFF
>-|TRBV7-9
CASSSSRQAGSDGYTF
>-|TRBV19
CASSIPGTNQPQHF
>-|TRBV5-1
CASSFFGREADTQYF
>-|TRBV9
CASSVGQGSYPLHF
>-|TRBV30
CAKLRGDHYGYTF
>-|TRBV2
CASSEWRTQYF
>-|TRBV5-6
CASSLVAGEAFF
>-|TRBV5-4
CASSPKGLAGYWDTQYF
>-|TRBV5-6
CASSLQTGHDNQPQHF
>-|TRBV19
CASVQAHYGYTF
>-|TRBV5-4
CASKPDLGQETYGYTF
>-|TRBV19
CASSGTGNGEQYF
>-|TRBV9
CASSVDGGLYNEQFF
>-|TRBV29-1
CSVLLETNEQFF
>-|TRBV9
CASSVGRQGSTDTQYF
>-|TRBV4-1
CASSQDRGLGYEQYF
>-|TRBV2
CASSSSGGRLYEQYF
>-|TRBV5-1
CASSNQDSAHYEQYF
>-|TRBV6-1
CASTEQMNTEAFF
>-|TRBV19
CASSTGGSYEQYF
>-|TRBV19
CASSEGGGGYTF
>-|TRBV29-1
CSVDGTRDYNEQFF
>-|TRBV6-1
CASIDLAGVEETQYF
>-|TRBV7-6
CASSLDQGGNTEAFF
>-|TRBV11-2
CASSKGQGQYF
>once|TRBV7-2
CASSLVGGGTDTQYF
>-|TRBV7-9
CASSLAETEQNYGYTF
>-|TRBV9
CASSVAQITGELFF
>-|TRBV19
CASSIESSGPYNEQFF
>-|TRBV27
CASSFVSTSGGLYNEQFF
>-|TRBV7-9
CASSSSREPNQPQHF